This TCR beta chain was documented in a study of cytomegalovirus exposure and HLA in healthy donors. At collection, donors were nominally healthy, but unrecorded immune exposures were probable. The length of the CDR3 is 14 residues. V was pared by 0 bases and J by 11 bases, with 16 bases between. Germline CDR1 reads SGHTA; CDR2 reads FQGNSA. Concerning this clone: Its antigen remains unidentified.

A multiplex PCR was run with 60 Vbeta primers and 13 Jbeta primers. The method was immunoSEQ multiplex PCR; TCRdb's version includes in-frame clones alone and lacks a portion of them. This sample has approximately 130,000 clones, with approximately 77% found just once. General study findings and limits: In vitro assays verified that three CMV-associated chains recognized CMV antigens specifically.

This TCR derives from a woman aged 40 to 49 in good health and CMV-seronegative. Sequencing input: PBMCs. The chain combines TRBV7-2 with TRBJ1-2; D may be TRBD1 (5 bases). The CDR3 region is CASSLALGREGYTF. In DNA form, the CDR3 reads TGTGCCAGCAGCTTAGCGTTGGGCAGGGAGGGGTACACCTTC. The whole variable domain, filled in from reference TRBV7-2 and TRBJ1-2, reads GAGVSQSPSNKVTEKGKDVELRCDPISGHTALYWYRQSLGQGLEFLIYFQGNSAPDKSGLPSDRFSAERTGGSVSTLTIQRTQQEDSAVYLCASSLALGREGYTFGSGTRLTVV.